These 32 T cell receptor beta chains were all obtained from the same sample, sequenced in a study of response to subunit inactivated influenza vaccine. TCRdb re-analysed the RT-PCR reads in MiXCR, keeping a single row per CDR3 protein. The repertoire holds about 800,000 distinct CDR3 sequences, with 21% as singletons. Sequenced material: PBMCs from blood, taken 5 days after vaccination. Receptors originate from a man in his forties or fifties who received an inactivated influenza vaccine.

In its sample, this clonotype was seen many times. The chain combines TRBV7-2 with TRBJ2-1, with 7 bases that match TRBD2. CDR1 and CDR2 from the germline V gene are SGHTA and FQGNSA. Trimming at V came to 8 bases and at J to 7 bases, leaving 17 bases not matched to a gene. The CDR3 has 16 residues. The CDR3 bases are TGTGCCAGCCGACCCCAAGTCGGGCTAGCGGAGAATGAGCAGTTCTTC. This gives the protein CASRPQVGLAENEQFF.

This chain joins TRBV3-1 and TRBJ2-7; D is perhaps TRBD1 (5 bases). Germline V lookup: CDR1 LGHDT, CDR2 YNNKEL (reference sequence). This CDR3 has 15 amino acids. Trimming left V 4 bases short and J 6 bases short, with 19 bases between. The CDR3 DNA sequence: TGTGCCAGCAGCCGCTCCGTGGGTGGAAGGGGCGAGCAGTACTTC. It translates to CASSRSVGGRGEQYF.

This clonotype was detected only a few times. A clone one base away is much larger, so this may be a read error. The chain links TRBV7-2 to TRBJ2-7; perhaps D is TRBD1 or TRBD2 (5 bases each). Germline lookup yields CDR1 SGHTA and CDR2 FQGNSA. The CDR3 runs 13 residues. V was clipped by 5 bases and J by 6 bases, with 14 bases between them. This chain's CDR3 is CASSPGTTSEQYF. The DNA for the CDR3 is TGTGCCAGCAGCCCAGGGACCACCTCCGAGCAGTACTTC.

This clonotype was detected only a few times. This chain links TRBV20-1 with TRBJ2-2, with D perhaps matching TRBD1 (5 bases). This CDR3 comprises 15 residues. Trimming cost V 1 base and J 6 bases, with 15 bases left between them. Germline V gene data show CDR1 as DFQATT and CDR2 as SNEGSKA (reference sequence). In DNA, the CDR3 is TGCAGTGCTAGAGCTTTGGGAAAAGGGGCCGGGGAGCTGTTTTTT. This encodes CSARALGKGAGELFF.

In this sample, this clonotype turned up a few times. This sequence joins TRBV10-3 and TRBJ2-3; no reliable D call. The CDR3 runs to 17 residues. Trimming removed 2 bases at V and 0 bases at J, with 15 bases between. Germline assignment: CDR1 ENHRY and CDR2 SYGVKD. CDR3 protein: CAISEDRSISSTDTQYF. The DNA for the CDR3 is TGTGCCATCAGTGAGGATAGGTCCATCTCTAGCACAGATACGCAGTATTTT.

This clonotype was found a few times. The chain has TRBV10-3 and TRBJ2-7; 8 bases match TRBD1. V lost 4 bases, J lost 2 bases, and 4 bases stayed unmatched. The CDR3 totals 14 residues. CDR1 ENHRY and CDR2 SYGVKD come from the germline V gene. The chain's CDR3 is CAISVAGGAYEQYF. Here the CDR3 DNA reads TGTGCCATCAGTGTTGCAGGGGGCGCCTACGAGCAGTACTTC.

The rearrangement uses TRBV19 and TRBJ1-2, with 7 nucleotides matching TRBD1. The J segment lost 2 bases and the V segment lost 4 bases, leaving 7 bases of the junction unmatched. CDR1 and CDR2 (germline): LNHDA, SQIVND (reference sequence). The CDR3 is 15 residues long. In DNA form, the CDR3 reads TGTGCCAGTAGTAAAGCCCGACAGGGAAACTATGGCTACACCTTC. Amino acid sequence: CASSKARQGNYGYTF. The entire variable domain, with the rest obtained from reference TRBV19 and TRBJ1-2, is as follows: DGGITQSPKYLFRKEGQNVTLSCEQNLNHDAMYWYRQDPGQGLRLIYYSQIVNDFQKGDIAEGYSVSREKKESFPLTVTSAQKNPTAFYLCASSKARQGNYGYTFGSGTRLTVV.

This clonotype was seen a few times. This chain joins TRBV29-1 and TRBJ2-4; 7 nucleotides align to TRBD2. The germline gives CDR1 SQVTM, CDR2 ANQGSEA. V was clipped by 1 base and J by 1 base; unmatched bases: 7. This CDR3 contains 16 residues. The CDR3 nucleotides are TGCAGCGTTGAAGGGGGGGGTGGGTCGGCCAAAAACATTCAGTACTTC. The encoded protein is CSVEGGGGSAKNIQYF.

The CDR3 nucleotides read TGTGCCAGCAGCCAAAAAGACAATGAGCAGTTCTTC. Protein product: CASSQKDNEQFF. The rearrangement joins TRBV3-1 to TRBJ2-1, with D uncertain. This CDR3 contains 12 residues. Trimming stripped 2 bases from V and 5 bases from J, with 4 bases between. CDR1 is LGHDT, CDR2 YNNKEL, per germline (reference sequence).

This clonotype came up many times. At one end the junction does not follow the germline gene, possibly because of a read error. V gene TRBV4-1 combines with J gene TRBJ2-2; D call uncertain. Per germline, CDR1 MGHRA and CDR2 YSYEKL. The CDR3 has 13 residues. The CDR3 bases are TGCGCCAGCAGCCGCGTCCCCACCGAGGAGCTGTTTTTT. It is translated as CASSRVPTEELFF.

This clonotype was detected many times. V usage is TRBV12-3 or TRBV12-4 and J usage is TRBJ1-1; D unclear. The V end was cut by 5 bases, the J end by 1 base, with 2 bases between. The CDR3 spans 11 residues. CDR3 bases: TGTGCCAGCAGTAAGAACACTGAAGCTTTCTTT. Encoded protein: CASSKNTEAFF.

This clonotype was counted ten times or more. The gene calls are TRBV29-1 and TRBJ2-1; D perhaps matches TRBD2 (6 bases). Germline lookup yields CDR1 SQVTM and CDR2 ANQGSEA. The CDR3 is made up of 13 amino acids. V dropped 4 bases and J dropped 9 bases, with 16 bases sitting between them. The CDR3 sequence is CSVGLTSTVEQFF. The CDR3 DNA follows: TGCAGCGTTGGGTTGACTAGTACGGTTGAGCAGTTCTTC.

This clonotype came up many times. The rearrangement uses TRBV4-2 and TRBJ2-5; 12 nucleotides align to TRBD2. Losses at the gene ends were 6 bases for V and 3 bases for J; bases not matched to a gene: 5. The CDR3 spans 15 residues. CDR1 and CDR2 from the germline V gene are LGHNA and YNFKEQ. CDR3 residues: CASSLRLAGEETQYF. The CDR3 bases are TGTGCCAGCAGTCTTAGACTAGCGGGGGAAGAGACCCAGTACTTC.

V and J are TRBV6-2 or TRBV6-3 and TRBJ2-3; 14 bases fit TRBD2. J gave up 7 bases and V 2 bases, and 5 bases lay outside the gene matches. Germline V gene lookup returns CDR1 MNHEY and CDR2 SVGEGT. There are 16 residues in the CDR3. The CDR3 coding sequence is TGTGCCAGCAGTTACCCCGGGACTAGCGGGAGTTATACGCAGTATTTT. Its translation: CASSYPGTSGSYTQYF.

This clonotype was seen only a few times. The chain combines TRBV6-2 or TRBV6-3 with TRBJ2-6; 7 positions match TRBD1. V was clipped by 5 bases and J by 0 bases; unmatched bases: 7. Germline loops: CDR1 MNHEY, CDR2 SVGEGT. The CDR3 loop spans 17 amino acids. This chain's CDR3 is CASSRDSPNSGANVLTF. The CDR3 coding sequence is TGTGCCAGCAGTCGGGACAGTCCAAACTCTGGGGCCAACGTCCTGACTTTC.

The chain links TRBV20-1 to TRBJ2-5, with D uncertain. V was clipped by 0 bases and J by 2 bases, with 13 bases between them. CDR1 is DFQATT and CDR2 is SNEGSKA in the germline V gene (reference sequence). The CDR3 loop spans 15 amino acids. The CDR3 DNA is TGCAGTGCTAGAGATCAGTTCCGGATTCAAGAGACCCAGTACTTC. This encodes CSARDQFRIQETQYF.

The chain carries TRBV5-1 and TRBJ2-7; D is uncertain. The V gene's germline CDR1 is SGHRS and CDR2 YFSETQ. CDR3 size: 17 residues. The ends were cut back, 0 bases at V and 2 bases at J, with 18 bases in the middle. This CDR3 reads CASSLERKAAPTYEQYF. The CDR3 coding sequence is TGCGCCAGCAGCTTGGAACGGAAGGCAGCCCCTACCTACGAGCAGTACTTC.

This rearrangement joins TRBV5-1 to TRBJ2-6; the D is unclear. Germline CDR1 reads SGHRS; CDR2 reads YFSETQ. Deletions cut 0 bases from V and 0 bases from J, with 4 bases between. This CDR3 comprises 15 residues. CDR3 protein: CASSLDNSGANVLTF. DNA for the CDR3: TGCGCCAGCAGCTTGGACAACTCTGGGGCCAACGTCCTGACTTTC.

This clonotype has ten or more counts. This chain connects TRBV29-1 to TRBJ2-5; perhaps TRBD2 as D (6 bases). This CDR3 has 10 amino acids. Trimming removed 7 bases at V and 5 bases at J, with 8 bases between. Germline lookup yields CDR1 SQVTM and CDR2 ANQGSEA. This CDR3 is CSAGEETQYF. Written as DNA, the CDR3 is TGCAGCGCGGGAGAGGAGACCCAGTACTTC.

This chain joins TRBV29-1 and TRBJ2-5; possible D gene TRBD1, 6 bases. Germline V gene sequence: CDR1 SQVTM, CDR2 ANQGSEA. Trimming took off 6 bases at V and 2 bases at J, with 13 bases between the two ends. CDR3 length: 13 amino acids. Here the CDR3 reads CSVNRVLQETQYF. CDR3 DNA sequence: TGCAGCGTGAACAGGGTTTTACAAGAGACCCAGTACTTC. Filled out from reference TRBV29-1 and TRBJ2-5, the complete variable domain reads SAVISQKPSRDICQRGTSLTIQCQVDSQVTMMFWYRQQPGQSLTLIATANQGSEATYESGFVIDKFPISRPNLTFSTLTVSNMSPEDSSIYLCSVNRVLQETQYFGPGTRLLVL.

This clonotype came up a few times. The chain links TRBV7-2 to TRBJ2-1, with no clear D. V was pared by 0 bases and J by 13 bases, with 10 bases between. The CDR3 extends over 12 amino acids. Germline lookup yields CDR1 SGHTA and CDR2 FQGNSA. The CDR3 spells CASSLAGGFQFF. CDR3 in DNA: TGTGCCAGCAGCTTAGCTGGCGGTTTCCAGTTCTTC. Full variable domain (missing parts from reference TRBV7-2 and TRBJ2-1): GAGVSQSPSNKVTEKGKDVELRCDPISGHTALYWYRQSLGQGLEFLIYFQGNSAPDKSGLPSDRFSAERTGGSVSTLTIQRTQQEDSAVYLCASSLAGGFQFFGPGTRLTVL.

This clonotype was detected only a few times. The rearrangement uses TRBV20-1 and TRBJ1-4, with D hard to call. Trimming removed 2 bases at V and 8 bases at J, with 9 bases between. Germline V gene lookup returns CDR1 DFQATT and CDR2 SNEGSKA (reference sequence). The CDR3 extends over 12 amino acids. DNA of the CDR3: TGCAGTGCTAGATCACTGGGGGAAAAACTGTTTTTT. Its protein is CSARSLGEKLFF.

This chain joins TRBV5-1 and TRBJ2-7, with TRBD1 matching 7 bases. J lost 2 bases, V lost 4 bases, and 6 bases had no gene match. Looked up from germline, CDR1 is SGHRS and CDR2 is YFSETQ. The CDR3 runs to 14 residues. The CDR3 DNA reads TGCGCCAGCAGCACAGGGGTGGGGGCCTACGAGCAGTACTTC. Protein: CASSTGVGAYEQYF.

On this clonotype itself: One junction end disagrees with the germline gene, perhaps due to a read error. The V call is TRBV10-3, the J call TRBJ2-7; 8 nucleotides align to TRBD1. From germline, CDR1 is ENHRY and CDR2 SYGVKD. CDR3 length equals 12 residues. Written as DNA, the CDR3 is TGTGCCATCAATGCTGACAGGGGAAGACCTAGATTC. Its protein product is CAINADRGRPRF.

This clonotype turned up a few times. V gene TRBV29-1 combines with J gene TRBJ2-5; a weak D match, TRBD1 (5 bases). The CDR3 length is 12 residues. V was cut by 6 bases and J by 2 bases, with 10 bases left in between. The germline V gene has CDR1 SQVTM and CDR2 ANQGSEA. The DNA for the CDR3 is TGCAGCGTGACGACAGCACAAGAGACCCAGTACTTC. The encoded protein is CSVTTAQETQYF.

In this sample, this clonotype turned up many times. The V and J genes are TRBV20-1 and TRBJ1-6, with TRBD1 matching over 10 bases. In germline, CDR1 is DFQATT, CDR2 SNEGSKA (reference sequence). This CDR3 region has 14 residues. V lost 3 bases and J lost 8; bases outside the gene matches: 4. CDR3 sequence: CSARTGTGDSPLHF. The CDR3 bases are TGCAGTGCTAGGACCGGGACAGGGGATTCACCCCTCCACTTT.

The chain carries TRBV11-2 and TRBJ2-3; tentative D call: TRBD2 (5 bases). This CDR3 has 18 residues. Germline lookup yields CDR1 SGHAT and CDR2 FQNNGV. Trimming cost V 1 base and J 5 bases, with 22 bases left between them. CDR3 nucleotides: TGTGCCAGCAGCTTAGGGGCGTATGGGAGCGGAAGACGAGATACGCAGTATTTT. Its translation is CASSLGAYGSGRRDTQYF. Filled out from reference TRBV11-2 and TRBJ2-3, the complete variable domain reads EAGVAQSPRYKIIEKRQSVAFWCNPISGHATLYWYQQILGQGPKLLIQFQNNGVVDDSQLPKDRFSAERLKGVDSTLKIQPAKLEDSAVYLCASSLGAYGSGRRDTQYFGPGTRLTVL.

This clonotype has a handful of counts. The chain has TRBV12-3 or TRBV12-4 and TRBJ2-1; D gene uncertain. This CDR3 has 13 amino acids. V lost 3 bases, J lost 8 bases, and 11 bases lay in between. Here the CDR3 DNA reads TGTGCCAGCAGTTTCCTTACGACGGATGAGCAGTTCTTC. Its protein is CASSFLTTDEQFF.

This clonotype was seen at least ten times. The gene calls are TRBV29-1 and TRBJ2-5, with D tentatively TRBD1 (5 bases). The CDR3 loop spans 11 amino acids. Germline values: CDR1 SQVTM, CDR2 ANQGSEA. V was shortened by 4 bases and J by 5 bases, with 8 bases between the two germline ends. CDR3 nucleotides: TGCAGCGTTGGAAGGGGTGAGACCCAGTACTTC. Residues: CSVGRGETQYF.

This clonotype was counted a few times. The CDR3 is CSISKRLAGATDTQYF. DNA of the CDR3: TGCAGCATCTCGAAGAGGCTAGCGGGAGCCACAGATACGCAGTATTTT. The chain uses TRBV29-1 and TRBJ2-3, with TRBD2 matching over 10 bases. Germline CDR1 reads SQVTM; CDR2 reads ANQGSEA. The V and J ends lost 8 bases and 2 bases, in that order; junction bases with no gene match: 13. The length of the CDR3 is 16 residues.

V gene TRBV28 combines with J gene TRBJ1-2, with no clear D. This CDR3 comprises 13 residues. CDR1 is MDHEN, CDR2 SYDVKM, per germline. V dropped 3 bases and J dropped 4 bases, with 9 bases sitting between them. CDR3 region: CASSFRSTYGYTF. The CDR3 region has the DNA TGTGCCAGCAGTTTCCGGTCGACCTATGGCTACACCTTC.

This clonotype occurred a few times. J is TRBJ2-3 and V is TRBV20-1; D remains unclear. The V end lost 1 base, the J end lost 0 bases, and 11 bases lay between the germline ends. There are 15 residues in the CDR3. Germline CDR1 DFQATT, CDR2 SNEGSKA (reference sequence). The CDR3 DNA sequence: TGCAGTGCTAGAGTTGGGGTTACTAGCACAGATACGCAGTATTTT. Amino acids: CSARVGVTSTDTQYF.